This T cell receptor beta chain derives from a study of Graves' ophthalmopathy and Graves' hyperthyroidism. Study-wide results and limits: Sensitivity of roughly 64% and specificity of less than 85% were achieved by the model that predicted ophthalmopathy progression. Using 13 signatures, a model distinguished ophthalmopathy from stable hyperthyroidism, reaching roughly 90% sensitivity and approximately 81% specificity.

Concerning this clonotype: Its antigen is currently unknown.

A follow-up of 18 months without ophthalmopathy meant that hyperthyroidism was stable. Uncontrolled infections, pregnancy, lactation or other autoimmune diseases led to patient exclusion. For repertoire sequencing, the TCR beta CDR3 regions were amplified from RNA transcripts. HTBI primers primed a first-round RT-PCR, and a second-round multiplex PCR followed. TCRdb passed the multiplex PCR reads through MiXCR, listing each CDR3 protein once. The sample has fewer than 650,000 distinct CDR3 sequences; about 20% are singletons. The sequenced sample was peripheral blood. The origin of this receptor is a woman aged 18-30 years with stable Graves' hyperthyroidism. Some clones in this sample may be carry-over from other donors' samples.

This CDR3 reads CASSHYSPTGELFF. The CDR3 nucleotides read TGTGCCAGTAGTCACTACAGCCCCACCGGGGAGCTGTTTTTT. V gene TRBV19 combines with J gene TRBJ2-2; D is unresolved. Trimming stripped 5 bases from V and 4 bases from J, with 11 bases between. CDR1 is LNHDA and CDR2 is SQIVND in the germline V gene (reference sequence). This CDR3 comprises 14 residues.